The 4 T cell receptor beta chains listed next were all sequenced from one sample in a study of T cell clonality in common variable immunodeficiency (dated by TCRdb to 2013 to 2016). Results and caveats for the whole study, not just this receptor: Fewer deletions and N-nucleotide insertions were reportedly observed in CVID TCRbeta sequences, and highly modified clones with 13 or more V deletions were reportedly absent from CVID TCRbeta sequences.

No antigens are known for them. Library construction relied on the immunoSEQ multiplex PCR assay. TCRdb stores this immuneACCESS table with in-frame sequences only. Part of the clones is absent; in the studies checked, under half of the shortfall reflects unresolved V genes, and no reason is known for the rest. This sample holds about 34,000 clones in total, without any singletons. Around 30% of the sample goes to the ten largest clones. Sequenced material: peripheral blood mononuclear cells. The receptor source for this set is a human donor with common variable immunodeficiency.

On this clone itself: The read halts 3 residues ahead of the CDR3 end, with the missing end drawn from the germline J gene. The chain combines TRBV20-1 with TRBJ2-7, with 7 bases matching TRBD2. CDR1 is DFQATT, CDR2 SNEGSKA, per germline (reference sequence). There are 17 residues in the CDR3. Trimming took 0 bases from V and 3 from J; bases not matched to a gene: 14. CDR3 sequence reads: CSARDPHGGINFYEQYF. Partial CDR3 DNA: TGCAGTGCTAGAGATCCCCACGGGGGGATTAATTTCTACGAG.

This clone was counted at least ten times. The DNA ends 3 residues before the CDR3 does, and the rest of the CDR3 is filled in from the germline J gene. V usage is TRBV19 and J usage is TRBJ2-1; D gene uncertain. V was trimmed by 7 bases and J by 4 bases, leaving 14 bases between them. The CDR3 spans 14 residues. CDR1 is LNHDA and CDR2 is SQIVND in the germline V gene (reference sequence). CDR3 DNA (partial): TGTGCCAGTACCCCTGGGCTTCGATACAATGAG. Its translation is CASTPGLRYNE. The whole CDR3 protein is CASTPGLRYNEQFF.

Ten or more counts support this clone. The CDR3 reads CASSKDRTYEQYF. CDR3 DNA (partial): TGTGCCAGTAGTAAGGACAGGACCTACGAG. V and J are TRBV19 and TRBJ2-7, with 7 bases identical to TRBD1. The DNA ends 3 residues before the CDR3 does, and the rest of the CDR3 is filled in from the germline J gene. The CDR3 loop spans 13 amino acids. CDR1 LNHDA and CDR2 SQIVND come from the germline V gene (reference sequence). V lost 4 bases and J lost 2; bases outside the gene matches: 2.

CDR3 sequence: CASSSSGQGGGYTF. CDR3 DNA (partial): TGTGCCAGCAGCTCAAGTGGACAGGGAGGTGGC. The V gene is TRBV7-3, the J gene TRBJ1-2, with TRBD1 matching 8 bases. The sequence runs out 3 residues before the end of the CDR3; the remainder is reconstructed from the germline J gene. This CDR3 region has 14 residues. V dropped 4 bases and J dropped 7; count of bases not matched to a gene: 8. Germline V gives CDR1 SGHTA, CDR2 FQGTGA. The whole variable domain, remainder taken from reference TRBV7-3 and TRBJ1-2, is GAGVSQTPSNKVTEKGKYVELRCDPISGHTALYWYRQSLGQGPEFLIYFQGTGAADDSGLPNDRFFAVRPEGSVSTLKIQRTERGDSAVYLCASSSSGQGGGYTFGSGTRLTVV.